Reported below is one TCR beta chain. This clonotype was observed at least ten times. The target of this receptor is not known. No base quality information exists; no much larger clone differs at one position. Trimming at the junction amounts to 7 bases on V and 3 bases on J, and the germline ends lie 12 bases apart. CDR1 and CDR2 are read off the germline V gene as MDHEN and SYDVKM. Reading from cysteine to phenylalanine, the CDR3 counts 13 amino acids. Only the CDR3 portion is preserved as DNA: 39 bases, with reading frame beginning at the first base. The sample belongs to a study of T cells in Graves' hyperthyroidism and ophthalmopathy (dated by TCRdb to the late 2010s). Concerning the study at large: Peripheral blood samples were taken at the time of initial diagnosis, prior to any treatment. An independent validation cohort of fewer than 20 hyperthyroidism patients and about 16 patients who later progressed to ophthalmopathy tested prospective prediction of ophthalmopathy. The roughly 100 discovery patients were randomly divided into training and test sets at a 7:3 ratio. The paper reports TCR Vbeta CDR3 sequencing of over 130 peripheral blood samples: some 41 ophthalmopathy, about 75 hyperthyroidism and approximately 17 progressor patients. In addition, the study compared T-cell repertoires in thyroid tissue and in blood from about 6 Graves' hyperthyroidism patients. Following sampling, methimazole starting at 30 mg daily was given to hyperthyroidism patients, and high-dose intravenous methylprednisolone was given to ophthalmopathy patients. TCR V-J signatures able to tell the groups apart were searched for in a discovery cohort of approximately 95 patients, of whom more than 40 had Graves' ophthalmopathy and roughly 58 had stable Graves' hyperthyroidism. Study-wide conclusions, independent of this receptor: Most expanded thyroid clonotypes (frequency above 0.001) were also detected in blood, suggesting blood repertoires may reflect thyroid immune responses. Sample size was not statistically predetermined, and blinding of investigators to group allocation was not performed. A 13 V-J signature model separated ophthalmopathy from stable hyperthyroidism, with approximately 87% sensitivity and just under 84% specificity in cross-validation and 80%/75% in testing. During validation, the model predicted progression to ophthalmopathy a median of approximately six months ahead of onset, with roughly 65% sensitivity and less than 85% specificity.

The TCR beta CDR3 regions were amplified from RNA transcripts. A first-round RT-PCR of the TCR CDR3 used the HTBI primer set with the Qiagen OneStep RT-PCR kit. Libraries were constructed in a second round of multiplex PCR, after which size selection and purification were carried out. The libraries were sequenced on an Illumina HiSeq2000 using paired-end 100 bp reads. The authors' pipeline ran thus. SOAPnuke was used to process the raw data, throwing out any read that contained adapters or uncalled bases, had a mean Phred below 15, or lacked an exact constant-primer or identifier match. High-quality paired reads were merged with COPE v1.2.5, and unique nucleotide sequences were defined as clonotypes. MiTCR v1.1 was used to align the clonotypes against IMGT TRBV, TRBD and TRBJ reference segments. Only V-J combinations with frequency above 0.0001, covering approximately 99% of repertoires, were analysed. A TCS score was defined as the ratio between F50 (clonal expansion) and ExV (chaos), using BLOSUM62-based TCRdist between CDR3 peptides within each V-J. Welch's t-statistics and random forest reduced around 510 V-J features to roughly 13, which were used in a naive Bayes classifier (R e1071). TCRdb trimmed public reads at Q25 via fastp, called clones via MiXCR and kept in-frame beta chains. Rows are unified per CDR3 protein, each entry keeping the most common DNA and genes. The V and J calls follow TCRdb's processing rather than the paper's. For this sample there are about 300,000 distinct CDR3 sequences; 13% appear just once. Almost 8% of the sample is in the top ten clones.

Hyperthyroidism patients were newly diagnosed, had a disease duration of under 2 months, and were aged 18 to 65 years. The study excluded patients with uncontrolled infections, other autoimmune diseases, pregnancy or lactation. Clinical symptoms, serum thyroxine and TRAb, thyroid ultrasound, and orbital computed tomography formed the basis for the diagnoses. Blood from progressor patients was drawn when they were first diagnosed with hyperthyroidism, before any ophthalmopathy symptoms appeared. PBMCs were separated from approximately 10 ml of fresh peripheral blood using Ficoll-Paque density gradient centrifugation. Patients classed as progressors first received a Graves' hyperthyroidism diagnosis and then went on to develop ophthalmopathy during follow-up. Total RNA was extracted with Trizol reagent, and quality was checked on an Agilent 2100 Bioanalyzer.

Input material: blood. The sequence was collected from a woman aged 25 to 39 with Graves' hyperthyroidism that later progressed to Graves' ophthalmopathy. The chain was built from TRBV28 and TRBJ1-2; the D gene is perhaps TRBD1, on 6 matching bases. The DNA sequence is as follows: TGTGCCAGCAAGAGGACAGAGTACTATGGCTACACCTTC. It translates to CASKRTEYYGYTF.